There are a few counts of the clone carrying this TCR beta chain. Its specificity is unknown. Unmatched junction bases numbered 6, after V lost 3 bases and J lost 4 bases. The germline CDR1 and CDR2 sequences are SGHRS and YFSETQ. The CDR3 is 14 residues long. Time point described: sample taken at primary tumor resection. Sequencing was performed on whole RNA extracted from tumor and nontumor lung tissue, or from frozen PBMC, and the material was left unsorted. These data come from a study of spatial heterogeneity in lung cancer. Study information: Raw reads contained each unique TCR and UMI combination more than ten times on average.

Notes on the study in general: Within tumors, counts of expanded alpha and beta TCRs tracked tumor mutation counts. The recorded estimate of tumor T cell coverage is approximately 6.3% for alpha chains and roughly 12% for beta chains.

TCRdb reprocessed the 5' RACE reads via MiXCR and lists one record per CDR3 protein. The data hold 4,000 to 5,500 distinct CDR3 sequences, with more than 7% observed a single time. This chain joins TRBV5-1 and TRBJ1-2; 7 bases fit TRBD1. Sequences were derived from lung tumor tissue, sampled at surgery. The source of this sequence is a female donor with early-stage non-small cell lung cancer. CDR3 residues: CASSSPDRIYGYTF. The CDR3 DNA reads as TGCGCCAGCAGCTCTCCGGACAGGATCTATGGCTACACCTTC.